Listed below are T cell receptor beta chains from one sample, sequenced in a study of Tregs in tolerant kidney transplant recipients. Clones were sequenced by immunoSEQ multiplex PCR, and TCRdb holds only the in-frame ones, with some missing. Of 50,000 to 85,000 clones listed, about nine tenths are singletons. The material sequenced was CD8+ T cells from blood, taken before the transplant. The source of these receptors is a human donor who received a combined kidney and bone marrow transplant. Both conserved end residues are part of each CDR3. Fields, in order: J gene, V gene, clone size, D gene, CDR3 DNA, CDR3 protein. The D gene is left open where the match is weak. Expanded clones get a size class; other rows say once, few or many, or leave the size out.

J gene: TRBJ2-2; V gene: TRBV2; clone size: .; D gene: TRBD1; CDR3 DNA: TGTGCCAGCAGTAGGACAGGGGGCGTCGCCGGGGAGCTGTTTTTT; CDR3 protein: CASSRTGGVAGELFF
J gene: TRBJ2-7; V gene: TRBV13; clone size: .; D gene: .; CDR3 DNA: TGTGCCAGCAGCTTAGGTCTACCGGAGCCCCACGAGCAGTACTTC; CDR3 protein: CASSLGLPEPHEQYF
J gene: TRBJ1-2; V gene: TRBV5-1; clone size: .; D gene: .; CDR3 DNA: TGCGCCAGCAGCCTTGGGGGGGTGAACTATGGCTACACCTTC; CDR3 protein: CASSLGGVNYGYTF
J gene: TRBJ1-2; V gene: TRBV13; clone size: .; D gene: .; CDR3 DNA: TGTGCCAGCAGCCCCGGGAGGGGGTTCTATGGCTACACCTTC; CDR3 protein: CASSPGRGFYGYTF
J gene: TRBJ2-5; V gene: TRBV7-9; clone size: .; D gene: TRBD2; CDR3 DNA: TGTGCCAGCAGAGTGGGACTAGAAGAGACCCAGTACTTC; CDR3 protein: CASRVGLEETQYF
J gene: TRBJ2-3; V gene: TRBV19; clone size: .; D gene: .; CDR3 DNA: TGTGCCAGTAGTATTTCGACTCGATCGAGAACAGATACGCAGTATTTT; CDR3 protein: CASSISTRSRTDTQYF
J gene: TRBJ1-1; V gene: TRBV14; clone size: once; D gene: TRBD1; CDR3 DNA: TGTGCCAGCAGCTCCCAGGGGGTTCTCGTATTTGACACTGAAGCTTTCTTT; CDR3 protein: CASSSQGVLVFDTEAFF
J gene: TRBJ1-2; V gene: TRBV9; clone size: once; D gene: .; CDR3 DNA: TGTGCCAGCAGCGTAGCTACAGCGGATGCTAACTATGGCTACACCTTC; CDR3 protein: CASSVATADANYGYTF
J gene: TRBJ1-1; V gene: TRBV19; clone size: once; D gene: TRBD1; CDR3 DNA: TGTGCCACCGAAACCGGGACAGGGGCAGGCACTGAAGCTTTCTTT; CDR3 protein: CATETGTGAGTEAFF
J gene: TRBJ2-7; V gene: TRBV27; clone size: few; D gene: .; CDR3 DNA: TGTGCCAGCAGTTTGGGGTGGGGAGTCTCCTACGAGCAGTACTTC; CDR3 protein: CASSLGWGVSYEQYF
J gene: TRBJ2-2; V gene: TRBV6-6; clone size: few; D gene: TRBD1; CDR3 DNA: TGTGCCAGCAGTTTTGGGACAGTTACTTACACCGGGGAGCTGTTTTTT; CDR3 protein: CASSFGTVTYTGELFF
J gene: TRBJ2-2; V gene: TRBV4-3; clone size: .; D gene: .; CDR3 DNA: TGCGCCTGCTCTACGGTCTCGGGGACCGGGGAGCTGTTTTTT; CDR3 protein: CACSTVSGTGELFF
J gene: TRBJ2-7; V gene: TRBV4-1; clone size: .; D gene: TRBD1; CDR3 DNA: TGCGCCAGCAGCCAGGGCCCGGGACAGGGCACCTACGAGCAGTACTTC; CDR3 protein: CASSQGPGQGTYEQYF
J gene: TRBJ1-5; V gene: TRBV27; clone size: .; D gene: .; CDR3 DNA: TGTGCCAGCAGCCCGGGGGACGGACAGCCCCAGCATTTT; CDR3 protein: CASSPGDGQPQHF
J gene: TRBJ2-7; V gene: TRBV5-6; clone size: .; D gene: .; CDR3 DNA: TGTGCCAGCAGCTTATCGAGGTCGGGTGAGCAGTACTTC; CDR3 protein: CASSLSRSGEQYF
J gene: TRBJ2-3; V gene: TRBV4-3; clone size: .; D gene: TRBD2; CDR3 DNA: TGCGCCAGCAGCCTGAAGGGACTAGCGGGGGCACGGATACACTCAGATACGCAGTATTTT; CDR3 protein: CASSLKGLAGARIHSDTQYF
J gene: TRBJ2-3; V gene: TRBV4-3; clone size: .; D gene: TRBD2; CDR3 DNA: TGCGCCAGCAGCCAAGACTATGGGGCTAGCGGTTACACAGATACGCAGTATTTT; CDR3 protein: CASSQDYGASGYTDTQYF
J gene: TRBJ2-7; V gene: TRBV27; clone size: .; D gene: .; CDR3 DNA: TGTGCCAGCAAAGGGAGCTCCTACGAGCAGTACTTC; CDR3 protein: CASKGSSYEQYF
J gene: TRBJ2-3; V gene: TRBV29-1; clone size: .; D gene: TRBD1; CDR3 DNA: TGCAGCGTGCTAGGGGGCGGTAACACAGATACGCAGTATTTT; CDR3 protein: CSVLGGGNTDTQYF
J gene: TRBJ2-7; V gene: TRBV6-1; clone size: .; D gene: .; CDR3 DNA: TGTGCCAGCAGTGAACAGGGTACGCGTCGGTACTTC; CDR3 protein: CASSEQGTRRYF
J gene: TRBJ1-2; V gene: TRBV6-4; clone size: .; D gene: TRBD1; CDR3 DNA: TGTGCCAGCAGTGATTCGACGACAGGGGAAGAGGGCTACACCTTC; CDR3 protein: CASSDSTTGEEGYTF
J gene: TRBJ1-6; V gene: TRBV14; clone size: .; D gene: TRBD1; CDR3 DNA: TGTGCCAGCAGCCGGGGGACAGACTATAATTCACCCCTCCACTTT; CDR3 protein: CASSRGTDYNSPLHF
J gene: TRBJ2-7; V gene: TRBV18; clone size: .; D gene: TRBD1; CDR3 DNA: TGTGCCAGCTCACCACAGGGGGCCGAGCAGTACTTC; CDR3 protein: CASSPQGAEQYF
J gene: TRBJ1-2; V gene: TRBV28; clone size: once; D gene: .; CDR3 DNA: TGTGCCAGCAGTTTACGTGGACTCCGGACGGATGGCTACACCTTC; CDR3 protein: CASSLRGLRTDGYTF
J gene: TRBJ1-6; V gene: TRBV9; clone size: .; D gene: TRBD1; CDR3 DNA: TGTGCCAGCAGAACAGGGGACCATAATTCACCCCTCCACTTT; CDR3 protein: CASRTGDHNSPLHF
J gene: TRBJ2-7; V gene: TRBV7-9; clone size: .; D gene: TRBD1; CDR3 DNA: TGTGCCAGCAGCCTAGTACCCGGGACAGGGCAATACGAGCAGTACTTC; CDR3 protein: CASSLVPGTGQYEQYF
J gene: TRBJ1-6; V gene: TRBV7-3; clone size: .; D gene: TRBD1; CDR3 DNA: TGTGCCAGCAGCTTAACGGGACAGGGGTACAATTCCCCCCTCCACTTT; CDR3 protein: CASSLTGQGYNSPLHF
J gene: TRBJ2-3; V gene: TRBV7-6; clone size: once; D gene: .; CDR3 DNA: TGTGCCAGCAGCTCCCCGCTGGGAGGCGCCGGCTTCACAGATACGCAGTATTTT; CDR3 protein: CASSSPLGGAGFTDTQYF
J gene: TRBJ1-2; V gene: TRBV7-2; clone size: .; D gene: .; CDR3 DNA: TGTGCCAGCAGCTTAGGGGCGGGTAACTATGGCTACACCTTC; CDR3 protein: CASSLGAGNYGYTF
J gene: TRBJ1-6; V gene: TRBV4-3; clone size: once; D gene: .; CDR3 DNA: TGCGCCAGCAGCCATTCAAGTCGACAGTCGACGTATTCACCCCTCCACTTT; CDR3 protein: CASSHSSRQSTYSPLHF
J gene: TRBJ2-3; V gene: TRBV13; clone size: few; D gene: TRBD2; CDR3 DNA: TGTGCCAGCAGCTCCACCCCTAGCGGGGGAGTCACAGATACGCAGTATTTT; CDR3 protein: CASSSTPSGGVTDTQYF
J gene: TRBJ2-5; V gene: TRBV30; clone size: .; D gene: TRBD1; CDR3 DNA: TGTGCCTGGAGGCAGGTTCAGATGGGACAGTGGTCGAACATTGAAGAGACCCAGTACTTC; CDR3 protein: CAWRQVQMGQWSNIEETQYF
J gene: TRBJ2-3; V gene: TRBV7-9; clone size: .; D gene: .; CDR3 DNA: TGTGCCAGCAGCGCTCGGGGGGCCGGGGCAGATACGCAGTATTTT; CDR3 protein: CASSARGAGADTQYF
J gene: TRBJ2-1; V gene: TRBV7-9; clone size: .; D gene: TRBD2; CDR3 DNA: TGTGCCAGCAGCTTAGGTTCCGCGGGAGGGCAGTTCTTC; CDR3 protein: CASSLGSAGGQFF
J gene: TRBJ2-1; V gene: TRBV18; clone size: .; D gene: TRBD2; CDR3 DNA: TGTGCCAGCTCGCCTATAGCGACTAGCGGGGTTTACAATGAGCAGTTCTTC; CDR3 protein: CASSPIATSGVYNEQFF
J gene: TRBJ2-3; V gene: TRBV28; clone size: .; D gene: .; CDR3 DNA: TGTGCCAGCAGTACTCTCACAGATACGCAGTATTTT; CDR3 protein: CASSTLTDTQYF
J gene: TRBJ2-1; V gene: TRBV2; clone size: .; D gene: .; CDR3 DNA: TGTGCCAGCCTTCTAGGTTACAATGAGCAGTTCTTC; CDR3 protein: CASLLGYNEQFF
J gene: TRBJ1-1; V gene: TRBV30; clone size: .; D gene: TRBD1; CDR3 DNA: TGTGCCTGGAAGTCAAAGACAGGGGTGAGAGCTTTCTTT; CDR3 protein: CAWKSKTGVRAFF
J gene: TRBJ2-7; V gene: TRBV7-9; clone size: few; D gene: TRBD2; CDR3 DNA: TGTGCCAGCAGCGTTAGCGGGAGTGGAGACGAGCAGTACTTC; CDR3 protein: CASSVSGSGDEQYF
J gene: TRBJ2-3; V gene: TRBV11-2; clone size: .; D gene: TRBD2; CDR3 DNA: TGTGCCAGCAGCTTGGGCGGGGGGGCCCTAGATACGCAGTATTTT; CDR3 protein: CASSLGGGALDTQYF
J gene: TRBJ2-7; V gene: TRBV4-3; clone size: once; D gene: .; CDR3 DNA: TGCGCCAGCAGTCTGGGGGCTTGGGGATCTGTCTACGAGCAGTACTTC; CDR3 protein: CASSLGAWGSVYEQYF
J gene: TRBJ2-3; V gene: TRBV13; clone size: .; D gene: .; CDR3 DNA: TGTGCCAGCAGCCAGGGGTCCACAGATACGCAGTATTTT; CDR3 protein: CASSQGSTDTQYF
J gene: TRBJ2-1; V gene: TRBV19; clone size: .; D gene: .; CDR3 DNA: TGTGCCAGTAGCCGGCGTCTAGCGAGGAATGAGCAGTTCTTC; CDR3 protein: CASSRRLARNEQFF
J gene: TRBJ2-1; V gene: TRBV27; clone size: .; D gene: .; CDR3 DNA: TGTGCCAGCAGTTCCAGGACGGGGGTTTCCTACAATGAGCAGTTCTTC; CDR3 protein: CASSSRTGVSYNEQFF